The 4 T cell receptor beta chains given below trace back to one sample, sequenced in a study of vaccination and CD4 T cells after COVID-19. The antigens these receptors bind are not known. As for treatment: roughly nine-day PBMC culture with coronavirus spike peptide pools or control peptides (ViraFEST assay). Researchers collected the unexposed donor's CD4+ T cells before the COVID-19 pandemic (2011-2018). At the Johns Hopkins FTIC core, DNA taken from cultured CD4+ T cells was sequenced by way of the Oncomine TCR Beta short-read assay. TCRdb called the PCR reads again in MiXCR, with one record for every CDR3 protein. The sample shows some 10,000 distinct CDR3 sequences, around 60% of them seen only once. Sequencing input: CD4+ T cells from blood, cultured in vitro. Receptors were obtained from a human donor in good health.

The rearrangement links TRBV20-1 to TRBJ1-4; D gene unclear. Trimming took off 3 bases at V and 8 bases at J, with 16 bases between the two ends. Germline-derived CDR1 and CDR2 are DFQATT and SNEGSKA (reference sequence). This CDR3 region has 14 residues. In nucleotides, the CDR3 is TGCAGTGCTAGTATTTTCGGGGTTAGCGAAAAACTGTTTTTT. Encoded protein: CSASIFGVSEKLFF.

The chain joins TRBV12-3 or TRBV12-4 to TRBJ1-2, with TRBD1 as a possible D gene (5 bases). V lost 6 bases to trimming and J lost 8 bases, with 10 bases between them. This CDR3 comprises 11 residues. The CDR3 DNA reads as TGTGCCAGCAGCTTGCGGGGGGGCTACACCTTC. Translated: CASSLRGGYTF.

This chain uses TRBV15 with TRBJ2-7; D is ambiguous. V lost 1 base, J lost 1 base, and 20 bases lay in between. Germline V gene sequence: CDR1 LNHNV, CDR2 YYDKDF (reference sequence). There are 18 residues in the CDR3. The CDR3 protein is CATSRVVSKVASSYEQYF. DNA for the CDR3: TGTGCCACCAGCAGAGTGGTCTCAAAGGTAGCTTCTTCCTACGAGCAGTACTTC.

V usage is TRBV6-1 and J usage is TRBJ1-1; no clear D gene. The CDR3 extends over 14 amino acids. V was clipped by 6 bases and J by 1 base, with 12 bases between them. CDR1 MNHNS and CDR2 SASEGT come from the germline V gene. CDR3 in amino acids: CASRDPGENTEAFF. The DNA for the CDR3 is TGTGCCAGCAGGGATCCTGGGGAGAACACTGAAGCTTTCTTT.